One and the same sample provided the 4 T cell receptor beta chains below, sequenced in a study of regulatory T cells in long-lasting Graves disease. iRepertoire HTBI primers and Arm-PCR of CDR3 regions built TCR beta libraries. A single record per CDR3 protein comes from TCRdb applying MiXCR to the multiplex PCR reads. The sample comprises about 560,000 distinct CDR3 sequences, 15% to 20% of which are singletons, and 9.5% to 15% rests with the top ten. Time point specified: newly diagnosed GD, antithyroid drugs for less than 3 months. Construction of the TCR library relied on RNA isolated from PBMCs. A further study also used this sample, focusing on T cells in Graves' hyperthyroidism and ophthalmopathy.

Specimen: peripheral blood mononuclear cells (PBMCs), collected at new diagnosis, from a patient treated with antithyroid drugs. Receptor source: a man in his late teens or twenties with Graves disease.

V gene TRBV2 combines with J gene TRBJ2-7; D perhaps matches TRBD2 (5 bases). The germline V and J ends were trimmed by 6 bases and 2 bases, with 20 bases remaining between them. The CDR3 is 16 amino acids. CDR1 and CDR2 from the germline V gene are SNHLY and FYNNEI. The CDR3: CASRFSAAIPPYEQYF. CDR3 nucleotide sequence: TGTGCCAGCAGGTTCTCAGCGGCCATCCCCCCCTACGAGCAGTACTTC.

Many counts were recorded for this clonotype. J is TRBJ1-1 and V is TRBV18; possibly TRBD1 for D (6 bases). There are 14 residues in the CDR3. Trimming pared 8 bases from V and 0 bases from J, leaving 13 bases between. The germline CDR1 and CDR2 sequences are KGHSH and LQKENI. CDR3 protein: CASSSGHLNTEAFF. In DNA, the CDR3 is TGTGCCAGCAGTTCGGGACACTTGAACACTGAAGCTTTCTTT.

This clonotype was seen a few times. The V and J genes are TRBV29-1 and TRBJ2-5; possibly TRBD1 for D (7 bases). The germline V gene has CDR1 SQVTM and CDR2 ANQGSEA. V was trimmed by 7 bases and J by 0 bases, leaving 12 bases between them. The CDR3 has 13 amino acids. The chain's CDR3 is CSGAGTDQETQYF. For the CDR3, the DNA is TGCAGCGGGGCGGGGACAGACCAAGAGACCCAGTACTTC.

This clonotype was detected a few times. The CDR3 is CARPLTRDRGGEQYF. The CDR3 region has the DNA TGTGCCAGGCCCCTTACCCGGGACAGGGGAGGTGAGCAGTACTTC. The rearrangement joins TRBV6-1 to TRBJ2-7; 10 positions agree with TRBD1. V was pared by 9 bases and J by 7 bases, with 15 bases of the junction left unmatched. This CDR3 is 15 amino acids long. CDR1 and CDR2 from the germline V gene are MNHNS and SASEGT.